The rows below give T cell receptor beta chains drawn from one sample of a study of T cell repertoires in ileal Crohn's disease. TCRdb keeps only in-frame clones here, not all; method: immunoSEQ multiplex PCR. Here the sample spans about 14,000 clones, more than 60% being singletons. The source material was ileal tissue. These receptors all stem from an adult with Crohn's disease. Both conserved end residues are part of each CDR3. D genes are given only for firm matches. Clone size is not always given. Where it is, it says once, few, many or a class for expanded clones.

d_call | j_call | clone_size | v_call | cdr3_nt | cdr3_aa
NA | TRBJ2-2 | NA | TRBV10-3 | TGTGCCATCGGGCCTGCCGGGGAGCTGTTTTTT | CAIGPAGELFF
NA | TRBJ2-1 | NA | TRBV18 | TGTGCCAGCTCACCCAGGACAGCAGCCTACAATGAGCAGTTCTTC | CASSPRTAAYNEQFF
NA | TRBJ1-4 | few | TRBV30 | TGTGCCTATGGGACCTCTAATGAAAAACTGTTTTTT | CAYGTSNEKLFF
NA | TRBJ1-2 | NA | TRBV6-1 | TGTGCCAGCACCCCGATGTTCGGCCCCCACGGGGGCTACACCTTC | CASTPMFGPHGGYTF
NA | TRBJ1-1 | NA | TRBV7-8 | TGTGCCAGCAGCTTACTCCAGGACACTGAAGCTTTCTTT | CASSLLQDTEAFF
TRBD1 | TRBJ1-5 | NA | TRBV18 | TGTGCCAGCTCACGTACGACAGGGATGAATCAGCCCCAGCATTTT | CASSRTTGMNQPQHF
NA | TRBJ2-3 | NA | TRBV2 | TGTGCCAGCAGCGAGAACGCCGTGGGCGGAGATACGCAGTATTTT | CASSENAVGGDTQYF
NA | TRBJ1-1 | NA | TRBV29-1 | TGCAGCATCAATGAGTCAGGGGTCACTGAAGCTTTCTTT | CSINESGVTEAFF
NA | TRBJ1-6 | NA | TRBV30 | TGTGCCTGGAACGGGTCACCCCTCCACTTT | CAWNGSPLHF
TRBD2 | TRBJ2-3 | NA | TRBV5-1 | TGCGCCAGCAGCTTGGGACTAGCGGGGGCAGATACGCAGTATTTT | CASSLGLAGADTQYF
TRBD1 | TRBJ1-4 | NA | TRBV4-2 | TGTGCCAGCAGCCAAGTCCAGGGGGAGGATGAAAAACTGTTTTTT | CASSQVQGEDEKLFF
NA | TRBJ1-1 | few | TRBV27 | TGTGCCAGCAGTTTAGGGCAGAACACTGAAGCTTTCTTT | CASSLGQNTEAFF
TRBD1 | TRBJ1-2 | NA | TRBV5-1 | TGCGCCAGTGACAGGGGCTCAATTCCTCCGGATGGCTACACCTTC | CASDRGSIPPDGYTF
TRBD1 | TRBJ2-7 | few | TRBV30 | TGTGCCTGGAGTGTAAGAAGGGGGCGGGTCTACGAGCAGTACTTC | CAWSVRRGRVYEQYF
TRBD2 | TRBJ2-3 | NA | TRBV6-4 | TGTGCCAGCAGTGACTCGAGCGGGGGGGCAGATACGCAGTATTTT | CASSDSSGGADTQYF
NA | TRBJ2-2 | few | TRBV7-6 | TGTGCCAGCAGCCTTACAGGATTCACCGGGGAGCTGTTTTTT | CASSLTGFTGELFF
NA | TRBJ1-6 | NA | TRBV7-2 | TGTGCCAGCAGCTTGATGCAGGGGAATTCACCCCTCCACTTT | CASSLMQGNSPLHF
NA | TRBJ1-6 | few | TRBV6-1 | TGTGCCAGCAGTGCGGGGGCTTCACCCCTCCACTTT | CASSAGASPLHF
NA | TRBJ1-2 | NA | TRBV30 | TGTGCCTGGAATAGTGTATCGGGGGGCGAAGGCTACACCTTC | CAWNSVSGGEGYTF
NA | TRBJ2-7 | NA | TRBV30 | TGTGCCTGGAGTGTACGGTGGGGCGGGGAGTCCTACGAGCAGTACTTC | CAWSVRWGGESYEQYF
TRBD1 | TRBJ1-2 | NA | TRBV4-1 | TGCGCCAGCAGCCCCAACGACCGGGACAGGGGGCTTAGCTATGGCTACACCTTC | CASSPNDRDRGLSYGYTF
TRBD2 | TRBJ2-2 | NA | TRBV5-1 | TGCGCCAGCAGCCCCAGGGAGGGTGAAACCGGGGAGCTGTTTTTT | CASSPREGETGELFF
NA | TRBJ1-6 | NA | TRBV7-3 | TGTGCCAGCAGCTTAGGACAGATTAATTCACCCCTCCACTTT | CASSLGQINSPLHF
TRBD1 | TRBJ1-3 | NA | TRBV29-1 | TGCAGCGTTGTATTAGGGGGCTCTAGGGGAAACACCATATATTTT | CSVVLGGSRGNTIYF
TRBD1 | TRBJ1-5 | NA | TRBV10-3 | TGTGCCATCAGTGTGGGACAGGGAAATCAGCCCCAGCATTTT | CAISVGQGNQPQHF
TRBD1 | TRBJ1-1 | NA | TRBV5-1 | TGCGCCAGCAGCTACAGACAGGGCGGTCCGGGCGAAGCTTTCTTT | CASSYRQGGPGEAFF
NA | TRBJ1-1 | NA | TRBV12-1 | TGTGCCAGCAGCTGTTTGAGGGGATTGTGTGAAGCTTTCTTT | CASSCLRGLCEAFF
NA | TRBJ1-2 | NA | TRBV21-1 | TGTGCCAGCAGTGAACCGGGACAGGGGGCCGCTCGCTATGGCTACACCTTC | CASSEPGQGAARYGYTF
NA | TRBJ1-1 | NA | TRBV30 | TGTGCCTGGAGTAAGGGACGATTTTTTATAATGAACACTGAAGCTTTCTTT | CAWSKGRFFIMNTEAFF
NA | TRBJ1-2 | NA | TRBV6-5 | TGTGCCAGCACTAAGGGACGGAAGGCCTATGGCTACACCTTC | CASTKGRKAYGYTF
TRBD1 | TRBJ1-3 | NA | TRBV5-1 | TGCGCCAGCAGCCGGGACAGCCCCAACACCATATATTTT | CASSRDSPNTIYF
NA | TRBJ2-5 | few | TRBV7-2 | TGTGCCAGCAGCTTGGGGCTGTGGGAGACCCAGTACTTC | CASSLGLWETQYF
NA | TRBJ1-1 | few | TRBV12-5 | TGTGCTAGCGGCTCGAGGGGTGAAGCTTTCTTT | CASGSRGEAFF
NA | TRBJ1-1 | NA | TRBV10-3 | TGTGCCATCAGTGAGGGTCGGGGAGGCCCGAACACTGAAGCTTTCTTT | CAISEGRGGPNTEAFF
NA | TRBJ1-1 | NA | TRBV11-1 | TGTGCCAGCAGCTTCCCAGGCCAAACTGAAGCTTTCTTT | CASSFPGQTEAFF
TRBD1 | TRBJ1-6 | NA | TRBV6-1 | TGTGCCAGCAGTGAAAATGGACAGGGAAGTTCACCCCTCCACTTT | CASSENGQGSSPLHF